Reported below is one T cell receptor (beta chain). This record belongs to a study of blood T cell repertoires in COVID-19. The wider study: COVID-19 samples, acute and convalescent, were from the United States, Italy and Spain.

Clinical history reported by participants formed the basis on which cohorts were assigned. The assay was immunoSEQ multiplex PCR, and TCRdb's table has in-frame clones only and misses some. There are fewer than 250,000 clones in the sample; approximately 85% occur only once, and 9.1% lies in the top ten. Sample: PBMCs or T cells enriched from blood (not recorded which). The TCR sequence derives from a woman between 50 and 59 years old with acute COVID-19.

The CDR3 DNA follows: TGTGCCAGCAGTCAAACAAGGGGTGCCGGGGAGCTGTTTTTT. Encoded protein: CASSQTRGAGELFF. The J gene is TRBJ2-2, the V gene TRBV6-5, with D perhaps matching TRBD1 (5 bases). This CDR3 contains 14 residues. Trimming shortened V by 5 bases and J by 6 bases, and 13 bases separated the two germline ends. Germline CDR1 and CDR2: MNHEY and SVGAGI.